The present T cell receptor beta chain was sequenced within a study of T cell repertoires in ileal Crohn's disease. In the study overall: Every patient was operated on for stricturing (61%) or penetrating (approximately 39%) complications. Thiopurines (about eleven) or anti-TNF agents (roughly 18) were given postoperatively to about half. Study-wide results and caveats: High-frequency clones were more common in sorted CD8 than CD4 cells. Endoscopic recurrence occurred in every patient whose clonality exceeded 26.8%.

Concerning this clone: Its antigen remains unidentified.

The data were produced by immunoSEQ multiplex PCR, yet TCRdb's version contains in-frame clones alone and is incomplete. The sample records about 16,000 clones, around 93% being singletons. V dropped 8 bases and J dropped 1; count of bases not matched to a gene: 5. The CDR3 totals 14 residues. The TCR was taken from an adult with Crohn's disease. Sequencing was carried out using ileal tissue. The V and J genes are TRBV23-1 and TRBJ2-1; 7 positions agree with TRBD1. TRBV23-1 is classed as an ORF, of uncertain function. This CDR3 is CASDRETSYNEQFF. The CDR3 DNA sequence: TGCGCCAGCGACAGGGAAACTTCCTACAATGAGCAGTTCTTC.